The rows below give T cell receptor beta chains drawn from one sample of a study of control samples from healthy donors and cancer patients. The protocol was immunoSEQ multiplex PCR, while the TCRdb copy is restricted to in-frame clones and leaves out a portion. The sample has 150,000 to 200,000 clones, roughly nine tenths seen once; the top ten hold more than 1.3%. Material for sequencing was blood. The receptors were gathered from a man aged 25 to 45 in good health. The CDR3 runs from the conserved cysteine through the conserved F or W. A D gene is named only where the DNA matches it firmly. Not all rows give a size; the values are once, few, many and, for expanded clones, a class.

>TRBV5-1|NA|NA|TRBJ2-3
TGCGCCAGCAGAACCGGGCCTAGCACAGATACGCAGTATTTT
CASRTGPSTDTQYF
>TRBV6-2/TRBV6-3|NA|NA|TRBJ1-1
TGTGCCAGCAGTCTAATGAACACTGAAGCTTTCTTT
CASSLMNTEAFF
>TRBV7-2|NA|NA|TRBJ2-1
TGTGCCAGCAGCTCGAACCCACAGGGAGCCAATGAGCAGTTCTTC
CASSSNPQGANEQFF
>TRBV4-3|medium-sized|NA|TRBJ1-2
TGCGCCAGCAGCCATGGGGTTTCCTATGGCTACACCTTC
CASSHGVSYGYTF
>TRBV9|NA|TRBD2|TRBJ2-1
TGTGCCAGCAGCGCGCCACAACCCCCGGGACTAGCGGGACACTTGAATGAGCAGTTCTTC
CASSAPQPPGLAGHLNEQFF
>TRBV28|NA|NA|TRBJ2-2
TGTGCCAGCACCCCCGGGATTCCGAACACCGGGGAGCTGTTTTTT
CASTPGIPNTGELFF
>TRBV7-9|NA|TRBD2|TRBJ2-1
TGTGCCAGCAGCTTAATTAGCGGGAGGGCCGGGAATGAGCAGTTCTTC
CASSLISGRAGNEQFF
>TRBV28|NA|TRBD1|TRBJ2-7
TGTGCCAGCAGTTTTGGGGACAGGGTTTTGATATACGAGCAGTACTTC
CASSFGDRVLIYEQYF
>TRBV5-1|NA|NA|TRBJ1-3
TGCGCCAGCAGCTTGACGGGTGGCTCTGGAAACACCATATATTTT
CASSLTGGSGNTIYF
>TRBV30|once|NA|TRBJ1-5
TGTGCCTGGAGTAAGTTCACGAGCAATCAGCCCCAGCATTTT
CAWSKFTSNQPQHF
>TRBV10-1|NA|NA|TRBJ2-7
TGCGCCAGCAGTGAGTCTACAGAGGCTTACGAGCAGTACTTC
CASSESTEAYEQYF
>TRBV2|NA|TRBD1|TRBJ1-2
TGTGCCAGCAGTGAAGCGCTCGCCCTGACAGGGGCGTTTGATGGCTACACCTTC
CASSEALALTGAFDGYTF
>TRBV6-2/TRBV6-3|NA|NA|TRBJ1-1
TGTGCCAGCAGTCCCCGGGGGGTTGGCTCCAATTTGAACACTGAAGCTTTCTTT
CASSPRGVGSNLNTEAFF
>TRBV30|NA|NA|TRBJ1-5
TGTGCCTGGAGTGTAGGTAATAGCAATCAGCCCCAGCATTTT
CAWSVGNSNQPQHF
>TRBV7-2|NA|TRBD1|TRBJ1-1
TGTGCCAGCAGCCCGACAGGGCCCACTGAAGCTTTCTTT
CASSPTGPTEAFF
>TRBV7-9|NA|NA|TRBJ1-2
TGTGCCAGCAGCCGTCCCGCGTGGGGCTTCAGCTATGGCTACACCTTC
CASSRPAWGFSYGYTF
>TRBV6-6|NA|TRBD1|TRBJ1-2
TGTGCCAGCAGTCCGGGACAGGTCTATGGCTACACCTTC
CASSPGQVYGYTF
>TRBV2|NA|TRBD2|TRBJ2-7
TGTGCCAGCAGTGATCTGGGACTAGCGGGGGGGACCTACGAGCAGTACTTC
CASSDLGLAGGTYEQYF
>TRBV28|NA|TRBD1|TRBJ1-5
TGTGCCAGCAGTTTACAGGGGGGTAGCAATCAGCCCCAGCATTTT
CASSLQGGSNQPQHF
>TRBV7-2|few|TRBD1|TRBJ1-2
TGTGCCAGCAGCCCTTCCCGGGCAGGGGGCTATGGCTACACCTTC
CASSPSRAGGYGYTF
>TRBV30|NA|TRBD1|TRBJ1-5
TGTGCCTGGAGTAGATTGACAGGGGGCAATCAGCCCCAGCATTTT
CAWSRLTGGNQPQHF
>TRBV12-3/TRBV12-4|NA|TRBD1|TRBJ1-2
TGTGCCAGCAGTCCGTGGACAGGGGGCTACACCTTC
CASSPWTGGYTF
>TRBV7-9|few|NA|TRBJ1-4
TGTGCCAGCAGCTTTATGTCGGGGGGCGGTGAAAAACTGTTTTTT
CASSFMSGGGEKLFF
>TRBV5-1|once|NA|TRBJ2-5
TGCGCCAGCAGCTCCGGAGGTCTGGGGCCACAAGAGACCCAGTACTTC
CASSSGGLGPQETQYF
>TRBV7-3|NA|NA|TRBJ2-7
TGTGCCAGCAGCTTAATGCCGGATAGCGGAATCTACGAGCAGTACTTC
CASSLMPDSGIYEQYF
>TRBV28|NA|NA|TRBJ1-2
TGTGCCAGCAGTTTGCCAGAGAAAACGACAGCCTATGGCTACACCTTC
CASSLPEKTTAYGYTF
>TRBV5-1|NA|TRBD2|TRBJ2-5
TGCGCCAGCAGCCCCCCCCAGCGGGGCCAAGAGACCCAGTACTTC
CASSPPQRGQETQYF
>TRBV10-3|NA|NA|TRBJ1-1
TGTGCCATCGCCGAAGGGCCGGTGGCCAACACTGAAGCTTTCTTT
CAIAEGPVANTEAFF
>TRBV28|NA|TRBD1|TRBJ2-7
TGTGCCAGCAGTCTACGACCGGGACAGGGCTCCTACGAGCAGTACTTC
CASSLRPGQGSYEQYF
>TRBV3-1/TRBV3-2|NA|TRBD1|TRBJ2-1
TGTGCCAGCAGCCAAGTGGCAGGGGGAACTGAGCAGTTCTTC
CASSQVAGGTEQFF
>TRBV19|NA|TRBD1|TRBJ1-1
TGTGCCAGTAGCCTTGGACAGGGGGCTCCGAACACTGAAGCTTTCTTT
CASSLGQGAPNTEAFF
>TRBV3-1/TRBV3-2|NA|NA|TRBJ2-3
TGTGCCAGCAGCCAAGATCTAGGTGAAAGGGATACGCAGTATTTT
CASSQDLGERDTQYF
>TRBV30|many|TRBD2|TRBJ2-2
TGTGCCTGGAGAACGGAGCGGGGGTACTACTACTTGAACACCGGGGAGCTGTTTTTT
CAWRTERGYYYLNTGELFF
>TRBV7-9|NA|NA|TRBJ2-3
TGTGCCAGCAGCTTAGGACCGACAGGCACAGATACGCAGTATTTT
CASSLGPTGTDTQYF
>TRBV3-1/TRBV3-2|once|NA|TRBJ2-5
TGTGCCAGCAGCCAAGATCAGAGCCCTCGTTTCTGGGAGACCCAGTACTTC
CASSQDQSPRFWETQYF
>TRBV30|NA|NA|TRBJ1-6
TGTGCCCGAAGGGAGCAGGGAATTAGTAATTCACCCCTCCACTTT
CARREQGISNSPLHF
>TRBV7-9|few|NA|TRBJ2-5
TGTGCCAGCAGCTTACAGGTCGGCCGGATCCAAGAGACCCAGTACTTC
CASSLQVGRIQETQYF
>TRBV9|NA|TRBD1|TRBJ1-2
TGTGCCAGCAGCGACGGGACAGGGGTCTATGGCTACACCTTC
CASSDGTGVYGYTF
>TRBV19|NA|TRBD1|TRBJ1-1
TGTGCCAGTAGTATTGGTTGGGGCAGGGGGGACACTGAAGCTTTCTTT
CASSIGWGRGDTEAFF
>TRBV29-1|NA|NA|TRBJ1-2
TGCAGCGTTGAAAATAACGGGAACTATGGCTACACCTTC
CSVENNGNYGYTF
>TRBV9|NA|TRBD2|TRBJ2-1
TGTGCCAGCAGCGTAGAAGGGACTAGCGCCTACAATGAGCAGTTCTTC
CASSVEGTSAYNEQFF
>TRBV30|NA|TRBD1|TRBJ2-7
TGTGCCTCACGTCCCGGGACAGGGGTTTACGAGCAGTACTTC
CASRPGTGVYEQYF
>TRBV3-1/TRBV3-2|NA|NA|TRBJ1-5
TGTGCCAGCAGCCGACGGACGGGGAGCAATCAGCCCCAGCATTTT
CASSRRTGSNQPQHF
>TRBV12-3/TRBV12-4|NA|NA|TRBJ1-4
TGTGCCAGCAGTTTGGGGAATGAAAAACTGTTTTTT
CASSLGNEKLFF
>TRBV10-3|NA|TRBD2|TRBJ2-1
TGTGCCATCAGTGGAAGCGGGGGTACCTACAATGAGCAGTTCTTC
CAISGSGGTYNEQFF
>TRBV11-3|NA|NA|TRBJ1-1
TGTGCCACCCCCCGTGACACTGAAGCTTTCTTT
CATPRDTEAFF
>TRBV18|NA|NA|TRBJ2-5
TGTGCCAGCTTGACCCCCGGGCTTGGGGAGACCCAGTACTTC
CASLTPGLGETQYF
>TRBV2|NA|NA|TRBJ1-4
TGTGCCAGCGGTAGTGACCCTCAGAAGGGAAAACTGTTTTTT
CASGSDPQKGKLFF
>TRBV5-5|NA|NA|TRBJ1-4
TGTGCCAGCAGCTTGGAGGTCCGTACTCCTGTGGAACTGTTTTTT
CASSLEVRTPVELFF
>TRBV21-1|NA|NA|TRBJ1-2
TGTGCCAGCAGCAAAGGGTGGGATACCAACTTTGGCTATGGCTACACCTTC
CASSKGWDTNFGYGYTF
>TRBV6-6|NA|NA|TRBJ1-2
TGTGCCAGCACGGCGACTAACTATGGCTACACCTTC
CASTATNYGYTF
>TRBV2|NA|TRBD1|TRBJ1-3
TGTGCCAGCAGACCGGGACAGGCTGGAAACACCATATATTTT
CASRPGQAGNTIYF